The 22 T cell receptor beta chains presented below share a single source sample, sequenced in a study of technical replicates of blood from several donors. TCRdb's table, derived via immunoSEQ multiplex PCR, lists solely in-frame clones and lacks some. In the table there are 65,000 to 90,000 clones, roughly 93% of which are singletons. The sample was T cells isolated from PBMCs. Every receptor here comes from a human donor in good health.

The chain links TRBV28 to TRBJ2-7; 9 nucleotides line up with TRBD1. Per germline, CDR1 MDHEN and CDR2 SYDVKM. The V gene end was trimmed by 4 bases and the J gene end by 5 bases; junction bases not matched to a gene: 9. This CDR3 is 15 amino acids long. The CDR3 bases are TGTGCCAGCAGTTCCTTGGGACAGGGAGGTGACGAGCAGTACTTC. Protein product: CASSSLGQGGDEQYF.

The chain is built from TRBV4-1 and TRBJ1-6, with 9 positions matching TRBD1. The germline V gene encodes CDR1 MGHRA and CDR2 YSYEKL. CDR3 size: 16 residues. V was pared by 1 base and J by 7 bases, with 5 bases of the junction left unmatched. The DNA of the CDR3 is TGCGCCAGCAGCCAAGGTCCTGGACAGGGGAATTCACCCCTCCACTTT. Translated: CASSQGPGQGNSPLHF.

The V and J genes are TRBV7-9 and TRBJ2-7; tentatively, D is TRBD2 (5 bases). The V end lost 5 bases, the J end lost 3 bases, and 20 bases lay between the germline ends. This CDR3 contains 16 residues. The germline gives CDR1 SEHNR, CDR2 FQNEAQ (reference sequence). The CDR3 reads CASSPARGEIGYEQYF. CDR3 coding DNA: TGTGCCAGCAGCCCCGCACGGGGAGAGATCGGCTACGAGCAGTACTTC.

The gene calls are TRBV5-1 and TRBJ2-1; TRBD2 agrees at 7 bases. V lost 2 bases, J lost 4 bases, and 3 bases stayed unmatched. The CDR3 consists of 14 residues. CDR1 SGHRS and CDR2 YFSETQ come from the germline V gene. The CDR3 bases are TGCGCCAGCAGCTTTGGGGGACTATACAATGAGCAGTTCTTC. This translates into CASSFGGLYNEQFF.

The genes are TRBV7-9 and TRBJ1-2; the D gene is possibly TRBD1 (6 bases). Per the germline V gene, CDR1 is SEHNR and CDR2 is FQNEAQ (reference sequence). V lost 5 bases and J lost 6, with 10 bases in between. This CDR3 region has 12 residues. DNA for the CDR3: TGTGCCAGCAGCCCAGGGGATCATGGCTACACCTTC. This gives the protein CASSPGDHGYTF.

The genes are TRBV14 and TRBJ2-2; 9 bases agree with TRBD2. V lost 0 bases, J lost 2 bases, and 10 bases stayed unmatched. Per the germline V gene, CDR1 is SGHDN and CDR2 is FVKESK. This CDR3 spans 19 amino acids. This CDR3 is CASSQDLASGRLNTGELFF. The CDR3 DNA follows: TGTGCCAGCAGCCAAGATTTGGCAAGCGGGAGGCTTAACACCGGGGAGCTGTTTTTT.

This rearrangement joins TRBV11-1 to TRBJ2-7; TRBD2 matches 8 bases. CDR3 length: 16 amino acids. Germline V lookup: CDR1 SGHAT, CDR2 FQDESV (reference sequence). The J segment lost 2 bases and the V segment lost 0 bases, leaving 6 bases of the junction unmatched. CDR3 DNA: TGTGCCAGCAGCTTAGCCTTGACTAGCGCACCCTACGAGCAGTACTTC. This gives the protein CASSLALTSAPYEQYF.

The chain combines TRBV28 with TRBJ2-1, with 10 bases fitting TRBD2. CDR3 length: 15 amino acids. Germline-derived CDR1 and CDR2 are MDHEN and SYDVKM. V lost 7 bases to trimming and J lost 5 bases; unmatched junction nucleotides: 8. Here the CDR3 DNA reads TGTGCCAGCACTCCCCCAGCGGGAGGGAACAATGAGCAGTTCTTC. Translated: CASTPPAGGNNEQFF.

This chain connects TRBV7-9 to TRBJ2-7, with D tentatively TRBD1 (6 bases). CDR1 is SEHNR and CDR2 is FQNEAQ in the germline V gene (reference sequence). The V and J ends lost 2 bases and 5 bases respectively, with 16 bases between them. This CDR3 comprises 15 residues. This chain's CDR3 is CASSLQGLKADEQYF. Written as DNA, the CDR3 is TGTGCCAGCAGCTTACAGGGGCTAAAGGCCGACGAGCAGTACTTC.

V usage is TRBV5-1 and J usage is TRBJ1-2, with D possibly TRBD1 on 6 matching bases. The CDR3 consists of 14 residues. CDR1 and CDR2 from the germline V gene are SGHRS and YFSETQ. V was pared by 3 bases and J by 4 bases, with 13 bases between. The CDR3 DNA is TGCGCCAGCAGCTCGTACAGGGAGGGCTATGGCTACACCTTC. It is translated as CASSSYREGYGYTF.

V usage is TRBV6-5 and J usage is TRBJ2-7; maybe TRBD2 (7 bases). Trimming took 7 bases from V and 3 from J, leaving 16 bases between them. The germline gives CDR1 MNHEY, CDR2 SVGAGI. The CDR3 runs to 14 residues. This CDR3 is CASNARGGSYEQYF. The DNA of the CDR3 is TGTGCCAGCAACGCAAGGGGGGGGAGCTACGAGCAGTACTTC.

The V gene is TRBV5-1, the J gene TRBJ2-3; no definite D call. Germline-derived CDR1 and CDR2 are SGHRS and YFSETQ. The CDR3 contains 14 residues. V lost 4 bases to trimming and J lost 6 bases, with 15 bases between them. The CDR3 DNA is TGCGCCAGCAGCATCAACGGGTGGCCGGATACGCAGTATTTT. Encoded protein: CASSINGWPDTQYF.

This chain links TRBV28 with TRBJ2-7, with a tentative D call TRBD1 (6 bases). In germline, CDR1 is MDHEN, CDR2 SYDVKM. Trimming removed 6 bases from V and 2 bases from J, with 14 bases in between. This CDR3 spans 14 amino acids. The CDR3 spells CASRGQGNTYEQYF. The CDR3, as DNA: TGTGCCAGCAGGGGCCAGGGGAACACCTACGAGCAGTACTTC.

V usage is TRBV29-1 and J usage is TRBJ2-1; 9 bases match TRBD2. Germline V CDR1 and CDR2: SQVTM, ANQGSEA. The V and J ends lost 8 bases and 7 bases, in that order; junction bases with no gene match: 9. This CDR3 region has 13 residues. The CDR3 DNA reads TGCAGCCACCGGCTAGCGGGATGGAATGAGCAGTTCTTC. This encodes CSHRLAGWNEQFF.

The rearrangement joins TRBV5-4 to TRBJ1-6; 7 nucleotides agree with TRBD1. The germline V gene has CDR1 SGHNT and CDR2 YYREEE (reference sequence). The CDR3 consists of 18 residues. Losses at the gene ends were 3 bases for V and 1 base for J; bases not matched to a gene: 10. CDR3 amino acids: CASSWTTTGISYNSPLHF. CDR3 sequence (DNA): TGTGCCAGCAGCTGGACCACGACAGGGATATCCTATAATTCACCCCTCCACTTT.

The CDR3 DNA is TGTGCCACCAGCAGAGATCATGGGGGGAGCGGAGTGTCACCCCTCCACTTT. Amino acids: CATSRDHGGSGVSPLHF. The chain links TRBV15 to TRBJ1-6; tentatively, D is TRBD1 (5 bases). Trimming cost V 0 bases and J 10 bases, with 19 bases left between them. Germline V CDR1 and CDR2: LNHNV, YYDKDF (reference sequence). The CDR3 has 17 amino acids.

V usage is TRBV27 and J usage is TRBJ2-7; D remains ambiguous. CDR3 length: 13 residues. The V end was cut by 5 bases, the J end by 6 bases, with 14 bases between. Germline V gives CDR1 MNHEY, CDR2 SMNVEV (reference sequence). This CDR3 is CASSPPSPLEQYF. CDR3 DNA: TGTGCCAGCAGTCCCCCTAGTCCCCTCGAGCAGTACTTC.

The chain joins TRBV10-2 to TRBJ1-3; D remains unclear. This CDR3 is 19 amino acids long. V was clipped by 0 bases and J by 4 bases, with 22 bases between them. Germline V gene lookup returns CDR1 WSHSY and CDR2 SAAADI. Written as DNA, the CDR3 is TGCGCCAGCAGTGAGTCGAATCTGAGGGATATCCGAGGAGGAAACACCATATATTTT. Translated, it gives CASSESNLRDIRGGNTIYF.

This chain links TRBV7-9 with TRBJ1-5, with D maybe TRBD1 (5 bases). The CDR3 covers 14 residues. Trimming removed 10 bases from V and 9 bases from J, with 22 bases in between. Germline CDR1 reads SEHNR; CDR2 reads FQNEAQ (reference sequence). The CDR3 here is CATAGRNGEAPQHF. The CDR3 DNA reads as TGTGCCACCGCGGGACGGAACGGCGAGGCGCCCCAGCATTTT.

The genes are TRBV5-5 and TRBJ2-7, with D possibly being TRBD2 (6 bases). CDR3 length: 16 amino acids. Trimming stripped 6 bases from V and 3 bases from J, with 22 bases between. CDR1 and CDR2 (germline): SGHKS, YYEKEE (reference sequence). CDR3 DNA sequence: TGTGCCAGCAACCCCCTGGGTGGAGGAGGGTACTACGAGCAGTACTTC. It yields the protein CASNPLGGGGYYEQYF.

This clone came up once. The rearrangement joins TRBV11-2 to TRBJ2-7; TRBD2 is a possible D gene (6 bases). The V end lost 3 bases, the J end lost 5 bases, and 11 bases lay between the germline ends. The germline V gene encodes CDR1 SGHAT and CDR2 FQNNGV. This CDR3 is 13 amino acids long. This CDR3 reads CASSFWRGNEQYF. The CDR3 bases are TGTGCCAGCAGCTTCTGGCGGGGAAACGAGCAGTACTTC.

The chain joins TRBV6-5 to TRBJ1-5; unclear D gene. Germline loops: CDR1 MNHEY, CDR2 SVGAGI. V was pared by 0 bases and J by 0 bases, with 6 bases between. The CDR3 length is 15 residues. Written as DNA, the CDR3 is TGTGCCAGCAGTTACTCAGCCCATAGCAATCAGCCCCAGCATTTT. Amino acids: CASSYSAHSNQPQHF.